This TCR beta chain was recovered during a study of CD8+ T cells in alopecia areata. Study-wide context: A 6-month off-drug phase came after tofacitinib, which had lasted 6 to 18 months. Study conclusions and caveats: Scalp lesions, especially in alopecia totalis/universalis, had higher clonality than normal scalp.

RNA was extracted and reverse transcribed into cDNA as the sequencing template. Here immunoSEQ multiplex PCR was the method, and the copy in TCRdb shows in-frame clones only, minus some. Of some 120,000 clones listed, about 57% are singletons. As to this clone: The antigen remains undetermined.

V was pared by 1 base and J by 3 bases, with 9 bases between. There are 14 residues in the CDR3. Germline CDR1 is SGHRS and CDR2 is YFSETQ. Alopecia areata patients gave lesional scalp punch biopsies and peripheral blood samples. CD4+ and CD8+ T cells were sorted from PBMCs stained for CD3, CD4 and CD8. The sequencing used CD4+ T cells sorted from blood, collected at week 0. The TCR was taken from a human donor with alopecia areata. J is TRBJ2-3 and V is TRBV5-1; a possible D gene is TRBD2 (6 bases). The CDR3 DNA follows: TGCGCCAGCAGCTTGCTTAGCGGTACAGATACGCAGTATTTT. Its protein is CASSLLSGTDTQYF.